What follows describes a single TCR beta chain. Its antigen is currently unknown. The sample comes from a study of PD-1 blockade in mismatch repair-deficient tumors. About the research overall: Enrolled about 2012-2016, patients had progressing, pretreated mismatch repair-deficient cancers of about twelve types.

Time point of the sample: 10-day in vitro stimulation with candidate mutation-associated neoantigen peptide 1. Sequencing was performed with immunoSEQ multiplex PCR; in TCRdb, only in-frame clones are kept and a portion is missing. Of 7,000 to 9,500 clones in the sample, roughly 87% were seen once. Sequenced material: cells cultured in vitro, taken from a patient treated with pembrolizumab. This TCR derives from an adult with mismatch repair-deficient cancer.

CDR3 loop: CASSNRFNSPLHF. The DNA for the CDR3 is TGTGCCAGTAGTAACAGGTTTAATTCACCCCTCCACTTT. V gene TRBV19 combines with J gene TRBJ1-6; a weak D match, TRBD1 (5 bases). This CDR3 has 13 residues. Trimming left V 4 bases short and J 6 bases short, with 7 bases between. The germline gives CDR1 LNHDA, CDR2 SQIVND (reference sequence).